The 10 T cell receptor beta chains reported below all come from one sample, sequenced in a study of early T cells in non-severe SARS-CoV-2 infection. TCRdb reanalysed the 5' RACE reads using MiXCR and keeps one entry per CDR3 protein. The data hold more than 45,000 distinct CDR3 sequences, with over 10% observed a single time. Input material: whole blood. Receptors were obtained from an adult who was a healthcare worker with PCR-confirmed SARS-CoV-2 infection or an uninfected control (not recorded which).

This clonotype was found many times. The chain links TRBV10-2 to TRBJ2-7; D perhaps matches TRBD2 (6 bases). Trimming left V 0 bases short and J 4 bases short, with 13 bases between. CDR3 length equals 15 residues. The V gene's germline CDR1 is WSHSY and CDR2 SAAADI. The CDR3 is CASSESRGGGYEQYF. The CDR3, as DNA: TGCGCCAGCAGTGAGTCCCGGGGAGGAGGGTACGAGCAGTACTTC.

The chain links TRBV5-5 to TRBJ1-3; no clear D gene. The CDR3 has 14 amino acids. Germline V gives CDR1 SGHKS, CDR2 YYEKEE (reference sequence). V was trimmed by 4 bases and J by 4 bases, leaving 12 bases between them. The CDR3 nucleotides read TGTGCCAGCAGCATCCGGGGATCCGGAAACACCATATATTTT. Amino acids: CASSIRGSGNTIYF. Looking up the rest from reference TRBV5-5 and TRBJ1-3 gives the full variable domain: DAGVTQSPTHLIKTRGQQVTLRCSPISGHKSVSWYQQVLGQGPQFIFQYYEKEERGRGNFPDRFSARQFPNYSSELNVNALLLGDSALYLCASSIRGSGNTIYFGEGSWLTVV.

At least ten counts were recorded for this clonotype. The V gene is TRBV11-2, the J gene TRBJ2-7; TRBD2 matches 10 bases. The length of the CDR3 is 17 residues. V was pared by 5 bases and J by 2 bases, with 12 bases of the junction left unmatched. Looked up from germline, CDR1 is SGHAT and CDR2 is FQNNGV. The CDR3 loop reads CASSPGAGTSGTYEQYF. CDR3 coding DNA: TGTGCCAGCAGCCCGGGCGCCGGAACTAGCGGGACCTACGAGCAGTACTTC.

This clonotype has only a few counts. This rearrangement joins TRBV5-6 to TRBJ2-5, with a possible D match to TRBD1 (6 bases). Looked up from germline, CDR1 is SGHDT and CDR2 is YYEEEE. The CDR3 runs to 11 residues. V lost 0 bases to trimming and J lost 9 bases, with 6 bases between them. The CDR3 region is CASSLGQAQYF. The CDR3 nucleotides are TGTGCCAGCAGCTTGGGACAGGCCCAGTACTTC.

As for this clonotype: This may be a read error: a much more frequent sequence differs by one nucleotide. The chain joins TRBV11-2 to TRBJ2-3, with no clear D. Germline values: CDR1 SGHAT, CDR2 FQNNGV. This CDR3 has 13 residues. The V and J ends lost 1 base and 4 bases respectively, with 6 bases between them. CDR3 sequence reads: CASSLGRADTQYF. The CDR3 DNA sequence: TGTGCCAGCAGCTTAGGACGCGCAGATACGCAGTATTTT.

The V gene is TRBV4-2, the J gene TRBJ2-7; 12 bases line up with TRBD2. In germline, CDR1 is LGHNA, CDR2 YNFKEQ. This CDR3 comprises 16 residues. V shed 4 bases, J shed 6 bases, and the junction held 10 bases outside the gene matches. DNA for the CDR3: TGTGCCAGCAGCCGCTCGGAGGCTAGCGGGAGGGCCGAGCAGTACTTC. It yields the protein CASSRSEASGRAEQYF.

The rearrangement links TRBV6-6 to TRBJ2-3, with unresolved D. The germline gives CDR1 MNHNY, CDR2 SVGAGI (reference sequence). The CDR3 has 15 residues. The ends were cut back, 0 bases at V and 6 bases at J, with 13 bases in the middle. The DNA for the CDR3 is TGTGCCAGCAGTTACTCGGGTCCCCCCGGGGATACGCAGTATTTT. Translation: CASSYSGPPGDTQYF.

This chain links TRBV9 with TRBJ1-1; the D is unclear. CDR3 size: 13 residues. Trimming shortened V by 4 bases and J by 5 bases, and 12 bases separated the two germline ends. CDR1 is SGDLS, CDR2 YYNGEE, per germline. The CDR3 reads CASSPPSGTEAFF. The CDR3 DNA reads as TGTGCCAGCAGCCCGCCGAGTGGGACTGAAGCTTTCTTT.

In its sample, this clonotype was seen many times. The J gene is TRBJ2-3, the V gene TRBV29-1; D is undetermined. The CDR3 totals 13 residues. Trimming shortened V by 5 bases and J by 9 bases, and 18 bases separated the two germline ends. Germline V gene data show CDR1 as SQVTM and CDR2 as ANQGSEA. CDR3: CSVSLFNRGTQYF. Written as DNA, the CDR3 is TGCAGCGTTTCACTTTTTAATAGAGGCACGCAGTATTTT.

This clonotype showed up just a few times. The chain is built from TRBV11-3 and TRBJ2-2; perhaps TRBD1 as D (5 bases). The V end lost 5 bases, the J end lost 6 bases, and 13 bases lay between the germline ends. CDR1 SGHNT and CDR2 YENEEA come from the germline V gene. The CDR3 runs to 14 residues. The CDR3 sequence: CASSPQESPGELFF. The CDR3 bases are TGTGCCAGCAGCCCACAGGAGTCTCCCGGGGAGCTGTTTTTT.